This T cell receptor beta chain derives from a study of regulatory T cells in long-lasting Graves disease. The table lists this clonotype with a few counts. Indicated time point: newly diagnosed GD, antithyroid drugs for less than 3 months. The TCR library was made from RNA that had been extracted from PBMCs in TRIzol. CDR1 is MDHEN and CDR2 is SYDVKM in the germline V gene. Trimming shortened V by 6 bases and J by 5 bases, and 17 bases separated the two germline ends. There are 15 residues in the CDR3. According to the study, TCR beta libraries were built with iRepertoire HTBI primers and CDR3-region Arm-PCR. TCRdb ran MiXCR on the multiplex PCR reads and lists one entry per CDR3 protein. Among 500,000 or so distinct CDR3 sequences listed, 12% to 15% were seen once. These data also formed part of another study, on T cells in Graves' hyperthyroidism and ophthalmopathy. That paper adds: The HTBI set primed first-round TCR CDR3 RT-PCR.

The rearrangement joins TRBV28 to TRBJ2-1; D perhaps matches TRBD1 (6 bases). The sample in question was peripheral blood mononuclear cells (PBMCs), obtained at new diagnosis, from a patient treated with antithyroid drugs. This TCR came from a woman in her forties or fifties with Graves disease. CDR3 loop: CASSPTGLANNEQFF. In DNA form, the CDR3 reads TGTGCCAGCAGCCCGACAGGTTTAGCGAACAATGAGCAGTTCTTC.